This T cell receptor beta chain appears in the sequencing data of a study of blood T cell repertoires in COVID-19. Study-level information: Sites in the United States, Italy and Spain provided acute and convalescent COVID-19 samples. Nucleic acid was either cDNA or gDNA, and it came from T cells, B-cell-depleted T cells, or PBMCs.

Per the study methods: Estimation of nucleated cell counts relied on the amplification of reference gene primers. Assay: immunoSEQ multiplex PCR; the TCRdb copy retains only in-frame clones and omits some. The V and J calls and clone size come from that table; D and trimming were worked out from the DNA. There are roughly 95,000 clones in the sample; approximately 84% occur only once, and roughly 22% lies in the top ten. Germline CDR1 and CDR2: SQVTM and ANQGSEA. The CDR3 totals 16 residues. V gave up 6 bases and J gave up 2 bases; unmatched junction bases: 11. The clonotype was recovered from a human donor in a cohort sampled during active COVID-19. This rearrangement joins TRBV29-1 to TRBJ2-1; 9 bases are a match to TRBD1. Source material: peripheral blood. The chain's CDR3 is CSVPRKQGAPYNEQFF. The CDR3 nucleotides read TGCAGCGTCCCCCGAAAACAGGGGGCCCCCTACAATGAGCAGTTCTTC.